This T cell receptor (beta chain) was retrieved from a study of prognosis after radiotherapy for stage I lung cancer. A few counts support this clonotype. Two rounds of multiplex PCR amplified TCR beta CDR3 from genomic DNA. The first PCR round targeted every TRBV and TRBJ gene with specific primers. Using its own MiXCR run on the multiplex PCR reads, TCRdb lists one record per CDR3 protein. The repertoire holds almost 40,000 distinct CDR3 sequences, around 22% seen once, with less than 30% in the top ten. CDR1 and CDR2 (germline): LNHDA, SQIVND (reference sequence). This CDR3 is 14 amino acids long. Trimming took off 8 bases at V and 4 bases at J, with 17 bases between the two ends.

The rearrangement joins TRBV19 to TRBJ1-1; D is ambiguous. The sequenced sample was PBMCs, obtained before or after stereotactic body radiation therapy (not recorded which). This TCR was sampled from a donor of 50 years or more with non-small cell lung cancer. CDR3 region: CASSHHGRVTEAFF. The CDR3 bases are TGTGCCAGTTCACACCACGGCAGAGTCACTGAAGCTTTCTTT.